In its sample, the clone carrying this TCR beta chain was seen a few times. Antigen unknown. The sample belongs to a study of T-cell reconstitution after alpha-beta-depleted transplantation in children. General observations from the study: Recipient T cells and thymic progenitors that survived were the source of the high TCRbeta diversity seen at day 60 in some patients. Diversity and T-cell counts at one year after transplant derived mostly from new T cells. Several hundred rapidly expanded clones from non-depleted graft cells reportedly supplied alpha-beta T cells about two months post-transplant.

Unique molecular identifiers were incorporated during preparation of the TCRbeta library. MiXCR was run by TCRdb on the PCR reads, yielding one entry per CDR3 protein. The sample holds approximately 650,000 distinct CDR3 sequences, 10% to 15% seen once. The CDR3 runs to 15 residues. Trimming shortened V by 3 bases and J by 5 bases, and 16 bases separated the two germline ends. The V and J genes are TRBV12-3 or TRBV12-4 and TRBJ2-5; possible D gene TRBD2, 6 bases. This TCR was recovered from a girl aged 2 to 10 with congenital amegakaryocytic thrombocytopenia, due to receive a stem cell transplant. The sample in question was PBMCs, obtained before TCRalphabeta/CD19-depleted stem cell transplant. DNA for the CDR3: TGTGCCAGCAGTTTCGGGAGATCCCAAAAGGAGACCCAGTACTTC. It codes for CASSFGRSQKETQYF.